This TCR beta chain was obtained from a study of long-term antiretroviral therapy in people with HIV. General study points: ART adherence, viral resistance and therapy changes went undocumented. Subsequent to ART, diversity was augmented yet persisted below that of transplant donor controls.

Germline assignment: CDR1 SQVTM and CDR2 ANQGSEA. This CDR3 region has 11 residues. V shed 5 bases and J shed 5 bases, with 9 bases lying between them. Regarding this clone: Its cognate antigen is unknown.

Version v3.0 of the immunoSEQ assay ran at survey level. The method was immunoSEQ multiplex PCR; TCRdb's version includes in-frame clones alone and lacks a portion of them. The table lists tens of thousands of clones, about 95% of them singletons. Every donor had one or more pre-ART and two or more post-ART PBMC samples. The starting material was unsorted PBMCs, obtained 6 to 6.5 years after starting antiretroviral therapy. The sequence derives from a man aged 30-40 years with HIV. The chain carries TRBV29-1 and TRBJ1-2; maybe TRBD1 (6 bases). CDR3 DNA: TGCAGCGTTCTACAGGGTTATGGCTACACCTTC. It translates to CSVLQGYGYTF.